What follows are 10 T cell receptor beta chains derived from one specimen sequenced in a study of CXCR3-negative and CXCR3-positive naive CD8 T cells (dated by TCRdb to about 2019). Sequenced using a NextSeq 550. The Human TCR Profiling Kit (MiLaboratory) was used to make UMI-labeled 5' RACE TRB cDNA libraries. The reads underwent TCRdb reprocessing, giving one record for each CDR3 protein sequence and no DNA. The table kept for this sample lists roughly 5,800 distinct CDR3 sequences. The ten largest clones take up over 1.5% of the sample. Sequencing was carried out using naive CXCR3- CD8+ T cells from blood. The label giving this sample's cell subset or site can be read as: CD45RO-CCR7+CD27+CD95- naive CD8+ T cells lacking CXCR3 (TNR3-). These receptors were taken from a human donor in good health. Some clones in this sample may be carry-over from other donors' samples.

The chain is built from TRBV19 and TRBJ2-7; TCRdb indicates TRBD1, and absent DNA this call remains unverified. Germline CDR1 is LNHDA and CDR2 is SQIVND (reference sequence). The CDR3 runs to 15 residues. CDR3 region: CASSAAADRDYEQYF.

This clonotype ranks as medium-sized (0.01 to 0.1%) in terms of frequency. This chain uses TRBV7-8 with TRBJ1-2. The CDR3 covers 14 residues. Germline lookup yields CDR1 SGHVS and CDR2 FQNEAQ. The CDR3 is CASSLAAGYYGYTF. The whole variable domain, filled in from reference TRBV7-8 and TRBJ1-2, reads GAGVSQSPRYKVAKRGQDVALRCDPISGHVSLFWYQQALGQGPEFLTYFQNEAQLDKSGLPSDRFFAERPEGSVSTLKIQRTQQEDSAVYLCASSLAAGYYGYTFGSGTRLTVV.

By frequency, this clonotype is medium-sized. This chain joins TRBV7-8 and TRBJ2-1; no DNA is available, so the TRBD2 call from TCRdb remains unchecked. CDR3 length: 18 amino acids. Germline V gives CDR1 SGHVS, CDR2 FQNEAQ. The CDR3 is CASSFRWVAGASDNEQFF.

The chain couples TRBV29-1 to TRBJ2-7; TCRdb proposes TRBD1, but this gene call is untestable without DNA. CDR1 and CDR2 from the germline V gene are SQVTM and ANQGSEA. This CDR3 region has 13 residues. CDR3 protein: CSVEDPDSYEQYF.

This chain connects TRBV27 to TRBJ2-1. Per the germline V gene, CDR1 is MNHEY and CDR2 is SMNVEV (reference sequence). CDR3 length: 12 amino acids. CDR3 in amino acids: CASSETYNEQFF.

CDR3 region: CASSPTESRYEQYF. The chain links TRBV18 to TRBJ2-7; TCRdb indicates TRBD1, and absent DNA this call remains unverified. Looked up from germline, CDR1 is KGHSH and CDR2 is LQKENI. The CDR3 is 14 residues long.

Its frequency marks this clonotype as medium-sized. This chain links TRBV2 with TRBJ2-7; there is no DNA to check the TCRdb D call of TRBD1. Germline CDR1 SNHLY, CDR2 FYNNEI. This CDR3 is built from 16 residues. The CDR3 loop reads CASNPLVGGDSYEQYF.

The chain couples TRBV25-1 to TRBJ1-2. CDR1 and CDR2 (germline): MGHDK, SYGVNS. The CDR3 consists of 14 residues. The CDR3 is CASSGGGSSYGYTF.

The chain employs TRBV29-1 and TRBJ2-1; as DNA is missing, the TRBD2 call by TCRdb cannot be tested. The germline CDR1 and CDR2 sequences are SQVTM and ANQGSEA. This CDR3 is 13 amino acids long. CDR3 amino acids: CSMMTSGYNEQFF.

This clonotype shows up as medium-sized by frequency. J is TRBJ2-7 and V is TRBV5-6. The CDR3 sequence is 12 residues long. The V gene's germline CDR1 is SGHDT and CDR2 YYEEEE. The CDR3 region is CASSRRAYEQYF.